A single sample is the source of the 18 T cell receptor beta chains below, sequenced in a study of blood T cells in healthy people across ages. Combining a sample-barcoded 5' primer with a J-beta primer mix, a second PCR ran for roughly 7 to 12 cycles. TCRdb fed the 5' RACE reads into MiXCR, producing one record per CDR3 protein. The table includes approximately 800,000 distinct CDR3 sequences, approximately 60% detected once. Sequenced input: blood. The source is a man aged 35-49 years in good health.

This rearrangement joins TRBV7-2 to TRBJ2-3; TRBD2 matches 12 bases. The CDR3 consists of 18 residues. Germline CDR1 reads SGHTA; CDR2 reads FQGNSA. With 5 bases clipped from V and 0 bases from J, the junction kept 9 bases outside the gene matches. DNA for the CDR3: TGTGCCAGCAGCCCCGGGACTAGCGGGCTTGGTAGCACAGATACGCAGTATTTT. Protein sequence: CASSPGTSGLGSTDTQYF.

V is TRBV5-1 and J is TRBJ1-1, with D possibly matching TRBD1 (6 bases). Trimming left V 0 bases short and J 4 bases short, with 13 bases between. The length of the CDR3 is 15 residues. The germline V gene has CDR1 SGHRS and CDR2 YFSETQ. Here the CDR3 DNA reads TGCGCCAGCAGCTTGGATGGGGGGCTAAGCACTGAAGCTTTCTTT. Residues: CASSLDGGLSTEAFF. The whole variable domain, remainder taken from reference TRBV5-1 and TRBJ1-1, is KAGVTQTPRYLIKTRGQQVTLSCSPISGHRSVSWYQQTPGQGLQFLFEYFSETQRNKGNFPGRFSGRQFSNSRSEMNVSTLELGDSALYLCASSLDGGLSTEAFFGQGTRLTVV.

This rearrangement joins TRBV10-3 to TRBJ2-3; a possible D gene is TRBD1 (5 bases). The CDR3 covers 17 residues. Germline V gene sequence: CDR1 ENHRY, CDR2 SYGVKD. The DNA for the CDR3 is TGTGCTTCGAGAGGCCCCACGGACAAAATTAGCACAGATACGCAGTATTTT. The encoded protein is CASRGPTDKISTDTQYF.

This chain uses TRBV20-1 with TRBJ1-5; 7 bases line up with TRBD1. This CDR3 has 16 amino acids. Germline assignment: CDR1 DFQATT and CDR2 SNEGSKA (reference sequence). Trimming took 1 base from V and 2 from J; bases not matched to a gene: 8. In nucleotides, the CDR3 is TGCAGTGCTAGAGCGACAGGGAGGGGTGGCAATCAGCCCCAGCATTTT. Translated, it gives CSARATGRGGNQPQHF.

This chain links TRBV5-1 with TRBJ2-3, with TRBD1 matching 8 bases. This CDR3 is built from 17 residues. Trimming cost V 0 bases and J 2 bases; bases outside gene matches: 8. CDR1 SGHRS and CDR2 YFSETQ come from the germline V gene. The CDR3 protein is CASSLGGQGGPTDTQYF. The CDR3 nucleotides read TGCGCCAGCAGCTTGGGTGGACAGGGTGGCCCCACAGATACGCAGTATTTT.

The CDR3 DNA is TGCAGTGCTAGAGACGACAGGTTGGGGGAGACCCAGTACTTC. Its protein is CSARDDRLGETQYF. The chain uses TRBV20-1 and TRBJ2-5, with D perhaps matching TRBD1 (6 bases). The CDR3 runs 14 residues. V was clipped by 0 bases and J by 5 bases, with 13 bases between them. The V gene's germline CDR1 is DFQATT and CDR2 SNEGSKA (reference sequence).

This clonotype has only a few counts. V is TRBV3-1 and J is TRBJ2-7, with TRBD2 as a possible D gene (6 bases). The CDR3 spans 16 residues. Trimming shortened V by 0 bases and J by 4 bases, and 16 bases separated the two germline ends. Germline CDR1 is LGHDT and CDR2 is YNNKEL (reference sequence). CDR3: CASSQERASEKYEQYF. Written as DNA, the CDR3 is TGTGCCAGCAGCCAAGAGAGGGCTAGCGAGAAATACGAGCAGTACTTC.

Only a few counts were recorded for this clonotype. The chain has TRBV20-1 and TRBJ2-7; 8 bases are shared with TRBD1. The DNA end favors TRBJ2-5, so the J call may be wrong. Germline V CDR1 and CDR2: DFQATT, SNEGSKA (reference sequence). The CDR3 contains 14 residues. The CDR3 loop is CSAPLDRGRETQYF. CDR3 in DNA: TGCAGTGCCCCCCTCGACAGGGGAAGGGAGACCCAGTACTTC.

This chain links TRBV29-1 with TRBJ2-5; no clear D gene. CDR3 length: 12 amino acids. The V and J ends lost 4 bases and 3 bases respectively, with 9 bases between them. Germline V lookup: CDR1 SQVTM, CDR2 ANQGSEA. CDR3 sequence: CSVVWGKETQYF. Here the CDR3 DNA reads TGCAGCGTTGTCTGGGGAAAAGAGACCCAGTACTTC.

This clonotype was counted once. One end of the junction does not line up with germline, which may come from a read error. The genes are TRBV29-1 and TRBJ2-5; D might be TRBD1 (6 bases). Germline values: CDR1 SQVTM, CDR2 ANQGSEA. The CDR3 is made up of 13 amino acids. CDR3 sequence reads: CSAEGQRREAQYF. In DNA form, the CDR3 reads TGCAGCGCAGAGGGACAACGAAGAGAGGCCCAGTACTTC.

A few counts support this clonotype. The V gene is TRBV4-2, the J gene TRBJ2-5; D tentatively reads TRBD1 or TRBD2 (6 bases each). V was pared by 2 bases and J by 5 bases, with 12 bases between. The V gene's germline CDR1 is LGHNA and CDR2 YNFKEQ. CDR3 length: 14 residues. The CDR3 DNA is TGTGCCAGCAGCCAAAGGGGGGAGGCGGAGACCCAGTACTTC. It specifies CASSQRGEAETQYF.

V is TRBV28 and J is TRBJ1-2; 7 nucleotides match TRBD1. Unmatched junction bases numbered 9, after V lost 7 bases and J lost 4 bases. The CDR3 length is 14 residues. CDR1 is MDHEN, CDR2 SYDVKM, per germline. The CDR3 sequence: CASIDGTAAYGYTF. The CDR3 coding sequence is TGTGCCAGCATCGACGGGACAGCGGCCTATGGCTACACCTTC.

The gene calls are TRBV9 and TRBJ2-5; 9 bases are a match to TRBD2. The germline V gene has CDR1 SGDLS and CDR2 YYNGEE. V shed 3 bases, J shed 2 bases, and the junction held 8 bases outside the gene matches. CDR3 size: 16 residues. CDR3 sequence (DNA): TGTGCCAGCAGCGCTTTAGCGGGGGCCCTTCAAGAGACCCAGTACTTC. It yields the protein CASSALAGALQETQYF.

CDR3 loop: CASSSFNRRTDTQYF. The CDR3 nucleotides are TGTGCCAGCAGTTCTTTTAACAGGCGCACAGATACGCAGTATTTT. The chain recombines TRBV27 with TRBJ2-3; TRBD1 is a possible D gene (5 bases). V lost 4 bases to trimming and J lost 1 base, with 12 bases between them. CDR3 length: 15 amino acids. In germline, CDR1 is MNHEY, CDR2 SMNVEV (reference sequence).

The chain combines TRBV7-9 with TRBJ1-6; no definite D call. V lost 5 bases, J lost 7 bases, and 12 bases lay in between. Germline V lookup: CDR1 SEHNR, CDR2 FQNEAQ (reference sequence). The CDR3 is 14 residues long. CDR3: CASSQNSGNSPLHF. In nucleotides, the CDR3 is TGTGCCAGCAGCCAGAACTCGGGGAATTCACCCCTCCACTTT.

The table lists this clonotype with a few counts. This chain connects TRBV9 to TRBJ2-3, with 9 bases identical to TRBD2. The junction had 11 bases not matched to a gene; V was cut back by 4 bases and J by 14 bases. Germline CDR1 and CDR2: SGDLS and YYNGEE. This CDR3 has 13 amino acids. CDR3 DNA: TGTGCCAGCAGCCCCCGACTAGCGGAACACCCGTATTTT. Encoded protein: CASSPRLAEHPYF.

The rearrangement links TRBV20-1 to TRBJ2-7, with D possibly matching TRBD2 (6 bases). CDR3 length: 15 residues. V was pared by 0 bases and J by 2 bases, with 14 bases between. Germline-derived CDR1 and CDR2 are DFQATT and SNEGSKA (reference sequence). The CDR3 spells CSARDTREVTYEQYF. The CDR3 DNA follows: TGCAGTGCTAGAGATACGAGGGAGGTCACCTACGAGCAGTACTTC.

The genes are TRBV27 and TRBJ2-1, with D uncertain. Trimming shortened V by 1 base and J by 1 base, and 11 bases separated the two germline ends. The CDR3 is 16 amino acids. Germline V lookup: CDR1 MNHEY, CDR2 SMNVEV (reference sequence). The CDR3 coding sequence is TGTGCCAGCAGTTTATTGTCCGGGCCGTCCTACAATGAGCAGTTCTTC. Protein product: CASSLLSGPSYNEQFF.